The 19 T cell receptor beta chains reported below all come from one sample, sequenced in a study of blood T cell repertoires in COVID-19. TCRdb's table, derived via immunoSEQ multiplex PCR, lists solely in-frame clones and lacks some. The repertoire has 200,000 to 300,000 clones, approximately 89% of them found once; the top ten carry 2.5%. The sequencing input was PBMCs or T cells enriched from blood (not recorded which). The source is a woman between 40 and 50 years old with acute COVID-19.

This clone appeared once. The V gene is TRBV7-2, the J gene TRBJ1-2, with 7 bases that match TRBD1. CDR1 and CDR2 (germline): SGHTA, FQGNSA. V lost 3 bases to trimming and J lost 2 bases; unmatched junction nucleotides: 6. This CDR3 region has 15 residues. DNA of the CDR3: TGTGCCAGCAGCTTCTCGGGGGACAGAAACTATGGCTACACCTTC. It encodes CASSFSGDRNYGYTF.

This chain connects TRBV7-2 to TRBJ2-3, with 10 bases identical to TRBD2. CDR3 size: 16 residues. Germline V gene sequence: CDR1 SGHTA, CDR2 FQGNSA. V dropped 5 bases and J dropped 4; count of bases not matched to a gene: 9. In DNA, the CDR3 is TGTGCCAGCAGCCCCCGAGCGGGAGGGCCGGCAGATACGCAGTATTTT. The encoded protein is CASSPRAGGPADTQYF.

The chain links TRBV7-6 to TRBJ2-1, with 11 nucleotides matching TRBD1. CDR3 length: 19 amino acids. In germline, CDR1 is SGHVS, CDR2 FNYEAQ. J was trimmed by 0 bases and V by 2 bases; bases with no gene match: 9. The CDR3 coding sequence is TGTGCCAGCAGCTTACGAGGACAGGGGGCGATTAGCTCCTACAATGAGCAGTTCTTC. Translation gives CASSLRGQGAISSYNEQFF. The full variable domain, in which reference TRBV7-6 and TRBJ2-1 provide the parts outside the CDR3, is GAGVSQSPRYKVTKRGQDVALRCDPISGHVSLYWYRQALGQGPEFLTYFNYEAQQDKSGLPNDRFSAERPEGSISTLTIQRTEQRDSAMYRCASSLRGQGAISSYNEQFFGPGTRLTVL.

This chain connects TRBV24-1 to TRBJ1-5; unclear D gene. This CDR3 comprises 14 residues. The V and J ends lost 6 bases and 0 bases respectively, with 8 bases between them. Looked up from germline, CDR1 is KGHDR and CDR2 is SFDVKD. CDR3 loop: CATSPGGSNQPQHF. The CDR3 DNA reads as TGTGCCACCAGTCCAGGTGGTAGCAATCAGCCCCAGCATTTT.

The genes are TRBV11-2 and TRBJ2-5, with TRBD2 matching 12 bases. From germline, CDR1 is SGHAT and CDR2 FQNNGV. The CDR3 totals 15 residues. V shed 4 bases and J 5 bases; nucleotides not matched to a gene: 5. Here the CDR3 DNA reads TGTGCCAGCAGCTCCCTAGCGGGGGGGAAGGAGACCCAGTACTTC. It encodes CASSSLAGGKETQYF. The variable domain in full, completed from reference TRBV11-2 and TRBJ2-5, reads EAGVAQSPRYKIIEKRQSVAFWCNPISGHATLYWYQQILGQGPKLLIQFQNNGVVDDSQLPKDRFSAERLKGVDSTLKIQPAKLEDSAVYLCASSSLAGGKETQYFGPGTRLLVL.

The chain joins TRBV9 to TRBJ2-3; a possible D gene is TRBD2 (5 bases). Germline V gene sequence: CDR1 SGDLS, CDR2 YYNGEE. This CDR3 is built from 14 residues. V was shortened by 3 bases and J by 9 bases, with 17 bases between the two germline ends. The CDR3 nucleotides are TGTGCCAGCAGCGCTGGTCTGACTACCCGAACGCAGTATTTT. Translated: CASSAGLTTRTQYF.

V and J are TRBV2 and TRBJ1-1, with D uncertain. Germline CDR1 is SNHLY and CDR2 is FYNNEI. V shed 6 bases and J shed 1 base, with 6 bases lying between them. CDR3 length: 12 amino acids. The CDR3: CASRRWNTEAFF. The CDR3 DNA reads TGTGCCAGCAGGAGGTGGAACACTGAAGCTTTCTTT. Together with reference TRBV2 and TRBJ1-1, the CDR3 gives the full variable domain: EPEVTQTPSHQVTQMGQEVILRCVPISNHLYFYWYRQILGQKVEFLVSFYNNEISEKSEIFDDQFSVERPDGSNFTLKIRSTKLEDSAMYFCASRRWNTEAFFGQGTRLTVV.

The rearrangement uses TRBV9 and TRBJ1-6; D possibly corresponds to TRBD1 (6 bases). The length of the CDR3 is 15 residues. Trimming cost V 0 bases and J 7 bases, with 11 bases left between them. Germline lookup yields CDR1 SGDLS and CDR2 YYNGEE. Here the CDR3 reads CASSVEAGANSPLHF. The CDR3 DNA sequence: TGTGCCAGCAGCGTAGAGGCAGGGGCAAATTCACCCCTCCACTTT.

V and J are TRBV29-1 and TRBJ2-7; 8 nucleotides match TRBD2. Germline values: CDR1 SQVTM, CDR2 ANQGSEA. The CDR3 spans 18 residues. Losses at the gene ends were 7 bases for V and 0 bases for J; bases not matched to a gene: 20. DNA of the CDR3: TGCAGCGCCTTTGCGGGACTAGGGGGAAAAACACACTCCTACGAGCAGTACGTC. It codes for CSAFAGLGGKTHSYEQYV.

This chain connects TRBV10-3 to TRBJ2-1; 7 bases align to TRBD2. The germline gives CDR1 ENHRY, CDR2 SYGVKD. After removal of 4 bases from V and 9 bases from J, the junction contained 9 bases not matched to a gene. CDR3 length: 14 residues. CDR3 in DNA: TGTGCCATCAGTGGACTAGCCGTAAACGGTGAGCAGTTCTTC. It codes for CAISGLAVNGEQFF.

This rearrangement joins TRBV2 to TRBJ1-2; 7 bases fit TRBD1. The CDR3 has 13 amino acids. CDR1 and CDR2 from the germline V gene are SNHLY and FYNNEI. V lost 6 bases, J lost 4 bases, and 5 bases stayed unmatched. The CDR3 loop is CASRDRTSYGYTF. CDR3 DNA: TGTGCCAGCAGGGACAGGACATCCTATGGCTACACCTTC.

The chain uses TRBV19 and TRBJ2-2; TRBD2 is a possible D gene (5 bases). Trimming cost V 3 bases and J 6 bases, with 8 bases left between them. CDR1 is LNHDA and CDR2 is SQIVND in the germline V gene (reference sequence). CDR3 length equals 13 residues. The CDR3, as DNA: TGTGCCAGTAGTATTGGACTGCCCGGGGAGCTGTTTTTT. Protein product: CASSIGLPGELFF.

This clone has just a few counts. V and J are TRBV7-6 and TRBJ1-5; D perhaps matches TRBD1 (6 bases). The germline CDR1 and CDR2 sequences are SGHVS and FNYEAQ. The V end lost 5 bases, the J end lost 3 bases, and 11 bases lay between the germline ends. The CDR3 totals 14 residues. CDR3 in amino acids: CASSLMGANQPQHF. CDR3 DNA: TGTGCCAGCAGCCTTATGGGGGCCAATCAGCCCCAGCATTTT.

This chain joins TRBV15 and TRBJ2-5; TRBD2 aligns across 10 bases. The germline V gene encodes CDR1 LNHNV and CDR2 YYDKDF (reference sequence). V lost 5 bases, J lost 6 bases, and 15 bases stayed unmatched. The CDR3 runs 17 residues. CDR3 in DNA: TGTGCCACCAGCCCCTCATGGGCTAGCGGGAGTAGACAGACCCAGTACTTC. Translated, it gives CATSPSWASGSRQTQYF.

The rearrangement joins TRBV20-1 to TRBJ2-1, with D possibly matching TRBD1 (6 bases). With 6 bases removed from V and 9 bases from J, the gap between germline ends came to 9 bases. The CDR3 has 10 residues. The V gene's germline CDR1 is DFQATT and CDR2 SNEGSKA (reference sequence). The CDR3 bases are TGCAGTGCCAGACAGGTTGAGCAGTTCTTC. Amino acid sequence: CSARQVEQFF.

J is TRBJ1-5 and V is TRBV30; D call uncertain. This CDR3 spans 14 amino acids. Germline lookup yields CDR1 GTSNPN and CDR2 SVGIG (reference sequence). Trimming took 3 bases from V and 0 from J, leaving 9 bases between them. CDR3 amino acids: CAWSAGISNQPQHF. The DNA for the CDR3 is TGTGCCTGGAGCGCGGGGATTAGCAATCAGCCCCAGCATTTT.

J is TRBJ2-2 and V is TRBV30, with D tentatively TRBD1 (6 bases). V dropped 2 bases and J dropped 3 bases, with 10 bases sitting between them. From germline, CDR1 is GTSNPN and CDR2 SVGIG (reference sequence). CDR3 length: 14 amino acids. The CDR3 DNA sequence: TGTGCCTGGAGTCGACAGGAACACACCGGGGAGCTGTTTTTT. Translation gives CAWSRQEHTGELFF.

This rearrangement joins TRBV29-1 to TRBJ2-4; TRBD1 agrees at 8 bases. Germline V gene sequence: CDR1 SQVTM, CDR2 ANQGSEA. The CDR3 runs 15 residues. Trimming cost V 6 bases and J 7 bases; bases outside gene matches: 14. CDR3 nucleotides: TGCAGCGTGAGTGGACAGGGTGGAGATGTGAACATTCAGTACTTC. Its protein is CSVSGQGGDVNIQYF.

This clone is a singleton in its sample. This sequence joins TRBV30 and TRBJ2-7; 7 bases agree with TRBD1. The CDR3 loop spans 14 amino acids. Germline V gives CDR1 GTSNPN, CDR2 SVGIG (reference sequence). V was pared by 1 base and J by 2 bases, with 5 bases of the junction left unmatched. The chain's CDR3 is CAWSGQGSAYEQYV. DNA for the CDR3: TGTGCCTGGAGTGGACAGGGTTCGGCCTACGAGCAGTACGTC.